This paragraph covers one T cell receptor beta chain sequence. The DNA ends 3 residues before the CDR3 does, and the rest of the CDR3 is filled in from the germline J gene. Sequencing was performed with immunoSEQ multiplex PCR; in TCRdb, only in-frame clones are kept and a portion is missing. This sample contains some 32,000 clones. This record belongs to a study of T cells in women clearing cervical HPV infection. Per the germline V gene, CDR1 is SGHNT and CDR2 is YYREEE (reference sequence). V was cut by 4 bases and J by 6 bases, with 11 bases left in between. This CDR3 region has 13 residues. The TCR comes from a woman between 18 and 70 years old with a cervical HPV16 infection that either progressed to CIN3+ or cleared (not recorded which). The genes are TRBV5-4 and TRBJ1-5; perhaps TRBD1 as D (6 bases). The sequenced sample consisted of blood buffy coat. CDR3 DNA, as far as it was read: TGTGCCAGCAGCCGCGACAGGCTTCAGCCC. It encodes CASSRDRLQP. The entire CDR3 protein reads CASSRDRLQPQHF. Looking up the rest from reference TRBV5-4 and TRBJ1-5 gives the full variable domain: ETGVTQSPTHLIKTRGQQVTLRCSSQSGHNTVSWYQQALGQGPQFIFQYYREEENGRGNFPPRFSGLQFPNYSSELNVNALELDDSALYLCASSRDRLQPQHFGDGTRLSIL.